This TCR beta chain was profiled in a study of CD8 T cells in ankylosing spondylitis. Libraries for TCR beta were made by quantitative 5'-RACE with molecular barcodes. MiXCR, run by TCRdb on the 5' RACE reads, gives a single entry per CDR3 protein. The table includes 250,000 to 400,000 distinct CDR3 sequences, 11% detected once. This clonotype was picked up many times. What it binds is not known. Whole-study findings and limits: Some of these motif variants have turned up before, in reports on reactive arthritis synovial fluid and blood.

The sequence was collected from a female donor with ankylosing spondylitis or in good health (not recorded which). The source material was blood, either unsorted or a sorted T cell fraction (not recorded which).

Here the CDR3 reads CASSLFGTNQPQHF. The CDR3, as DNA: TGTGCCAGCAGTTTATTCGGTACCAATCAGCCCCAGCATTTT. This sequence joins TRBV12-3 or TRBV12-4 and TRBJ1-5; D gene ambiguous. Trimming cost V 2 bases and J 3 bases, with 8 bases left between them. This CDR3 contains 14 residues.